This TCR beta chain stems from a study of T-cell reconstitution after alpha-beta-depleted transplantation in children (dated by TCRdb to the mid-2010s). Study-level background: T-cell immune reconstitution after TCRalphabeta/CD19-depleted allogeneic hematopoietic cell transplantation in children was quantitatively tracked in the study by means of TCR repertoire profiling.

This clonotype was found a few times. No antigen is known for it. Base qualities are not at hand, and no much larger clone is one base apart. Libraries were made using PCR. The sequencing machine was an Illumina HiSeq 2500. To normalize quantification of the TCRbeta repertoire, the TCR libraries were built with molecular barcoding that relied on unique molecular identifiers. In-frame beta chains were kept once TCRdb had trimmed the public reads at Q25 with fastp and called clones with MiXCR. Entries are consolidated by CDR3 protein sequence, retaining the most common genes and DNA. The sample has about 370,000 distinct CDR3 sequences on record, around 21% of them singletons. The leading ten clones occupy less than 4.5% of the sample. Counted from cysteine to phenylalanine, this CDR3 has 14 amino acids. CDR3 DNA is the only sequence kept; it has 42 bases, read in frame from the first base. V and J are trimmed by 5 bases and 6 bases, and the gene matches miss 6 bases of the junction. The germline V gene specifies MNHNS as CDR1 and SASEGT as CDR2.

This receptor was obtained from a human donor who donated a stem cell graft to a child with acute myeloid leukemia. The source was PBMCs from the stem cell graft donor, collected from the stem cell graft. The V gene is TRBV6-1 and the J gene is TRBJ2-4; 8 bases in the middle match TRBD1. The DNA sequence reads TGTGCCAGCAGTAAATGGGACAGGAGAAACATTCAGTACTTC. This yields the protein CASSKWDRRNIQYF.